This T cell receptor beta chain was documented in a study of cytomegalovirus exposure and HLA in healthy donors (dated by TCRdb to the late 2010s). In the study overall: An earlier analysis of several hundred of the donors reported about 250 Gb of sequence data and 100 million to 140 million unique TCR beta sequences from 150 million to 200 million T cells. An early release that covered fewer than 800 HLA-typed donors contained about 300 gigabases of sequencing data and about 84 million unique TCR sequences. Of the roughly 400 genotyped donors, about 80% fell in the genetic ancestry cluster associated with self-reported Caucasian donors. The study aimed to test whether cataloging public T cell receptors could reveal signatures of past pathogen exposure. The study used immunosequencing to profile the T cell repertoires of 666 subjects and linked those repertoires to cytomegalovirus serostatus. In addition to the first cohort of about 650 subjects, a separate validation cohort of 100 to 150 different subjects was used. To predict cytomegalovirus infection status, the study combined high-throughput TCR immunosequencing, statistical association of individual TCRs with disease status, and machine learning. A later analysis re-examined previously published TCR beta repertoires from hundreds of donors and added high-resolution HLA genotyping to investigate patterns of TCR occurrence. Rather than using new phenotypic data, the later analysis identified candidate immune exposures from TCR beta sequences and from how often those sequences occurred across donors. An earlier analysis of some 600 of the donors applied high-throughput TCR beta sequencing to assess whether each TCR beta V gene segment acted as functional or pseudogenic. Donor age, sex, ethnicity and CMV serostatus were compiled together with the repertoire data. A later genetic analysis used genome-wide SNP genotypes for about 60% of the roughly 670 donors, treating that subset as a discovery cohort. Every repertoire in the discovery cohort had been generated on one and the same sequencing platform. HLA typing covered class I and class II loci at four-digit resolution. Typing coverage varied by locus: roughly 629-640 donors for A, B, C, DRB1 and DQB1; approximately 560 for DQA1; about 570 for DPA1; around 490 for DPB1. About 5 DR-DQ haplotypes were handled as single units for association and clustering, since linkage in the cohort was strong. Across approximately 400 genotyped donors of the cohort, an average of 235,054 unique TCR beta nucleotide sequences per donor were sequenced, and roughly 20% of those sequences were non-productive. What the research found in general, with its limitations: A further reported finding was that TCR beta sequences accurately predicted the HLA-A and HLA-B alleles for most subjects in the first cohort. In the study, around 150 TCR beta chains were listed as associated with cytomegalovirus. In a later analysis, the rate of TCR association differed among HLA loci, with DRB1 alleles having the most associated TCRs and HLA-C alleles having the fewest. Immune exposure information for the cohort was limited to CMV serostatus. Roughly uniform sequencing depth across donors was assumed in presence/absence analyses, although this assumption may not hold. Specific HLA alleles were associated with about 17,000 TCR beta sequences at a false discovery rate of 0.05 in a later analysis. A few of the identified cytomegalovirus-associated TCR beta chains were confirmed in vitro to be specific for cytomegalovirus antigens. An association between a missense DCLRE1C variant and V-gene and J-gene trimming of TCR beta chains was found in a later genetic analysis and replicated in an independent cohort. HLA typing was unavailable for some donors at each locus, so association tests used only the typed subset. It was suggested by the authors that the approach could potentially be generalized to other disease states and immunological phenotypes. The classifier was reported to diagnose cytomegalovirus status with high specificity and sensitivity in both the original and validation cohorts. A cluster of highly shared sequence variants was judged likely to be a technical artifact of the sequencing pipeline. Correlated functional status among segregating V segments might be attributable to linkage disequilibrium, but an unknown experimental factor could not be ruled out. Strong co-occurrence of HLA alleles, especially DR and DQ, made assigning TCR associations to individual alleles difficult. An earlier analysis of approximately 570 of the donors showed that most TCR beta V segments appeared in productive rearrangements either about 90% or about 30% of the time, which broadly matched IMGT annotations. In a later genetic analysis, fewer N-insertions in productive TCRs were reported among donors in an Asian-associated ancestry cluster than the roughly 710-donor mean. Most TCR sequences were observed very rarely across donors, whereas some public TCRs were present in many individuals. In this cohort, only TCR beta chains were sequenced, and detectable features were limited by the absence of alpha or paired-chain data. Compared with equally common non-associated chains, HLA-associated TCR beta chains in a later analysis were more clonally expanded and had lower generation probabilities. According to a later analysis, most CMV-associated TCR beta chains appeared to be HLA-restricted, and the HLA associations seemed to be driven largely by CMV exposure. Around 16 rarely observed V segments, including chromosome 9 orphons, were excluded from the earlier analysis of about 610 of the donors because counts were too low. According to a later analysis, parvovirus B19, influenza, CMV and Epstein-Barr virus appeared linked to several top co-occurrence clusters.

About this clone: What this receptor recognizes is not known. Base-call qualities are not available, and no considerably larger clone is one nucleotide away.

Library generation was performed with the immunoSEQ multiplex PCR assay. For the multiplex PCR, a mixture combining 60 forward primers for TCR Vbeta segments and 13 reverse primers for TCR Jbeta segments was used. The CDR3 region of rearranged TCR beta genes was amplified from genomic DNA by a multiplex PCR assay. The amplified TCR beta libraries were sequenced on the Illumina HiSeq System as 87-base-pair reads. Concerning the study's data processing: Across the 700 or so repertoires, a later analysis counted approximately 83 million unique TCR beta chains, roughly 11 million of which were shared by at least two donors. Raw reads were error-corrected and collapsed into unique sequences with a nearest-neighbor algorithm that merged closely related sequences to remove PCR and sequencing errors. To assign V, D and J gene segments, CDR3 sequences were aligned to IMGT reference sequences. For a sequence to be retained, a match of at least six nucleotides was required to both a V gene segment and a J gene segment. A rearrangement counted as productive if the CDR3 had no stop codons and remained in frame with V and J, and every other rearrangement counted as non-productive. CDR3 was defined according to IMGT convention as the region running from the second conserved V-encoded cysteine to the conserved J-encoded phenylalanine. In an earlier analysis of approximately 500 of the donors, sequences lacking an unambiguous match to a single V gene segment were excluded. An earlier analysis of fewer than 750 of the donors classified V segments as functional when productive rearrangements were above 56.7% and as segregating when the standard deviation between donors was above 5%. A statistical classification framework was developed to diagnose cytomegalovirus status using the catalog of TCR beta chain sequences. In a later analysis, V and J genes were assigned by comparing TCR nucleotide sequences against IMGT/GENE-DB human TR gene sequences. In a later analysis, CDR3 sequences and most-parsimonious VDJ recombination scenarios were assigned using the TCRdist pipeline. In a later analysis, each TCR beta chain was defined by its CDR3 amino acid sequence together with its V-gene family, and reads without a unique V-gene family were excluded. As a way to deal with suspected cross-contamination and a sequencing artifact, a later analysis dropped approximately 590 nucleotide sequences that were highly shared and had low generation probability. A later analysis calculated a clonal expansion index for each public chain from normalized within-repertoire ranks of inferred template counts. A later analysis computed generation probabilities with a VDJ recombination model fitted to out-of-frame rearrangements, and checked the results against IGoR. In a later analysis, TCR-TCR, TCR-HLA and TCR-CMV co-occurrence was scored with hypergeometric tests, and a repertoire-size bias correction was applied to TCR pairs. False discovery rates were estimated in a later analysis by permuting HLA or CMV assignments 20 times. In a later analysis, co-occurring TCRs were grouped using DBSCAN, with TCRdist sequence similarity added in when clustering inside HLA-allele-positive subsets. Repertoires with fewer than 30,000 or more than 120,000 public chains, plus five repertoires with anomalous nucleotide sharing, were excluded from co-occurrence clustering. TCRdb took this table from immuneACCESS and kept in-frame rearrangements with V and J called. Such tables lack part of the clones; where checked against another copy, unresolved V genes explain under half of the gap, and the rest is unexplained. V, J and clone size derive from that table, while D and trimming were established from the DNA sequence. This sample gives approximately 190,000 clones in total; around 83% of them show up just once. The ten largest clones represent 0.8% of the sample.

In total, around 600 healthy bone marrow donors made up the cohort. Cohort members were all nominally healthy when sampled, although unrecorded immune exposures were likely present. The donor tested CMV seronegative and was one of the 352 seronegative cohort members. A peripheral blood sample was provided by each donor, and peripheral blood mononuclear cells were used for TCR beta sequencing. Genomic DNA extraction from the blood cell samples was performed with the Qiagen DNeasy Blood Extraction Kit. Input material: PBMCs. The clonotype was recovered from a woman aged 18-35 years in good health and CMV-seronegative.

The nucleotides read TGTGCCAGTAGTATTCAACTAGCGGGTCCTTACTCCTACAATGAGCAGTTCTTC. Translated, this is CASSIQLAGPYSYNEQFF. The V and J genes are TRBV19 and TRBJ2-1, with 9 bases matching TRBD2. Compared with germline, V lacks 3 bases and J lacks 0 bases; bases without a gene match: 9. From the germline V gene (reference sequence), CDR1 is LNHDA and CDR2 is SQIVND. From the cysteine through the phenylalanine, the CDR3 covers 18 amino acids. Left in the record is the CDR3 DNA by itself, 54 bases read in frame from the first base.